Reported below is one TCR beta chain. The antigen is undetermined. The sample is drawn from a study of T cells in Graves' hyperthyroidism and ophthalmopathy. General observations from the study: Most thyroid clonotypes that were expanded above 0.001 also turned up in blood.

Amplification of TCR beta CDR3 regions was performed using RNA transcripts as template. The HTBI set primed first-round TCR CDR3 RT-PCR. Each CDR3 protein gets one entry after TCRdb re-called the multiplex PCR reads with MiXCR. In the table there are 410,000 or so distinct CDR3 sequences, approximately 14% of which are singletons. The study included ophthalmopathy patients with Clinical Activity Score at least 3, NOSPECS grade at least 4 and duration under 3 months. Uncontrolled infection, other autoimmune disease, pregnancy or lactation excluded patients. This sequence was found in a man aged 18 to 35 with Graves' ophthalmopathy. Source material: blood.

The CDR3 region is CASSILGTETTDTQYF. The CDR3 bases are TGTGCCAGTAGTATCCTAGGGACAGAGACCACAGATACGCAGTATTTT. J is TRBJ2-3 and V is TRBV19; 7 bases agree with TRBD1. Germline V gene lookup returns CDR1 LNHDA and CDR2 SQIVND (reference sequence). V lost 3 bases, J lost 2 bases, and 8 bases stayed unmatched. The CDR3 consists of 16 residues.